A selection of T cell receptor beta chains follows, all from one sample in a study of T-cell reconstitution after alpha-beta-depleted transplantation in children. TCRdb reanalysed the PCR reads using MiXCR and keeps one entry per CDR3 protein. The table has hundreds of thousands of distinct CDR3 sequences, 6.5% to 9% seen once. The sequenced sample was PBMCs, mostly from graft donor cells, obtained 180 days after TCRalphabeta/CD19-depleted stem cell transplant. The source is a male patient under 18 who had a stem cell transplant for acute lymphoblastic leukemia, so the T cells may come from the graft donor. Each CDR3 is given with its conserved first and last residue. Fields, in order: V gene, J gene, CDR3 protein.

v_gene: TRBV12-3/TRBV12-4; j_gene: TRBJ2-5; CDR3aa: CASSSRDLALETQYF
v_gene: TRBV10-2; j_gene: TRBJ2-7; CDR3aa: CASISGTRNEQYF
v_gene: TRBV6-5; j_gene: TRBJ1-5; CDR3aa: CASSATGRGGNGPQHF
v_gene: TRBV5-1; j_gene: TRBJ2-3; CDR3aa: CASSYRGQGLKFTDTQYF
v_gene: TRBV7-8; j_gene: TRBJ2-1; CDR3aa: CASSLEYRNEQFF
v_gene: TRBV4-3; j_gene: TRBJ1-4; CDR3aa: CASSQDPTGLDEKLFF
v_gene: TRBV5-1; j_gene: TRBJ1-5; CDR3aa: CASSFGTGARIDSNQPQHF
v_gene: TRBV18; j_gene: TRBJ2-7; CDR3aa: CASSPQSQEQYF
v_gene: TRBV11-2; j_gene: TRBJ2-7; CDR3aa: CASSLGTSYEQYF
v_gene: TRBV18; j_gene: TRBJ2-2; CDR3aa: CASSPSRGSGAANTGELFF
v_gene: TRBV6-5; j_gene: TRBJ1-1; CDR3aa: CASSYGTGGNFEAFF
v_gene: TRBV10-3; j_gene: TRBJ2-1; CDR3aa: CAISERGLAVTVAYNEQFF
v_gene: TRBV6-2/TRBV6-3; j_gene: TRBJ2-3; CDR3aa: CASSSRTHHTQYF
v_gene: TRBV28; j_gene: TRBJ2-2; CDR3aa: CASSSYHPGELFF
v_gene: TRBV2; j_gene: TRBJ2-7; CDR3aa: CASRPTSGGAPEQYF
v_gene: TRBV7-2; j_gene: TRBJ2-7; CDR3aa: CASSLGGGHSF
v_gene: TRBV12-3/TRBV12-4; j_gene: TRBJ2-5; CDR3aa: CASSFGLAVHQETQYF
v_gene: TRBV6-5; j_gene: TRBJ2-4; CDR3aa: CASSYPKRETSKNIQYF
v_gene: TRBV7-3; j_gene: TRBJ2-1; CDR3aa: CASSPPGTGHNEQFF
v_gene: TRBV19; j_gene: TRBJ1-4; CDR3aa: CASSIRGLNEKLFF
v_gene: TRBV12-3/TRBV12-4; j_gene: TRBJ1-6; CDR3aa: CASSFAGVNSPLHF
v_gene: TRBV2; j_gene: TRBJ1-4; CDR3aa: CASSETGNEKLFF
v_gene: TRBV5-1; j_gene: TRBJ2-2; CDR3aa: CASSKGWTGELFF
v_gene: TRBV18; j_gene: TRBJ2-6; CDR3aa: CASSPMRLAKSSGANVLTF
v_gene: TRBV12-3/TRBV12-4; j_gene: TRBJ1-6; CDR3aa: CASNNRGYNSPLHF
v_gene: TRBV29-1; j_gene: TRBJ1-1; CDR3aa: CSVQGALTEAFF
v_gene: TRBV12-3/TRBV12-4; j_gene: TRBJ1-1; CDR3aa: CASSLRSNTEAFF
v_gene: TRBV12-3/TRBV12-4; j_gene: TRBJ1-2; CDR3aa: CASSFSYGLATF
v_gene: TRBV20-1; j_gene: TRBJ2-7; CDR3aa: CSATGLAGSYEQYF
v_gene: TRBV27; j_gene: TRBJ2-2; CDR3aa: CASRSGTGGASGELFF
v_gene: TRBV12-3/TRBV12-4; j_gene: TRBJ2-2; CDR3aa: CASNLTAPGAGELFF
v_gene: TRBV7-2; j_gene: TRBJ2-5; CDR3aa: CASSRVLVQETQYF
v_gene: TRBV2; j_gene: TRBJ2-2; CDR3aa: CASIGTSNTGELFF
v_gene: TRBV28; j_gene: TRBJ2-5; CDR3aa: CASSLVGRWETQYF
v_gene: TRBV18; j_gene: TRBJ2-5; CDR3aa: CASSDRGGETQYF
v_gene: TRBV7-9; j_gene: TRBJ1-1; CDR3aa: CASSLYVATGGRTEAFF
v_gene: TRBV11-2; j_gene: TRBJ1-1; CDR3aa: CASSLEDRGLTEAFF
v_gene: TRBV12-5; j_gene: TRBJ2-7; CDR3aa: CASGLVRPWDRTGYEQYF
v_gene: TRBV5-1; j_gene: TRBJ2-1; CDR3aa: CASSLVDNEQFF
v_gene: TRBV3-1; j_gene: TRBJ1-1; CDR3aa: CASSQENSGAFF
v_gene: TRBV18; j_gene: TRBJ1-2; CDR3aa: CASSRQGENYGYTF
v_gene: TRBV12-3/TRBV12-4; j_gene: TRBJ1-2; CDR3aa: CASSLRGYYGYTF
v_gene: TRBV6-5; j_gene: TRBJ1-5; CDR3aa: CASSSFEPGGKNQPQHF
v_gene: TRBV10-3; j_gene: TRBJ2-7; CDR3aa: CAISEVEAFYEQYF
v_gene: TRBV14; j_gene: TRBJ2-7; CDR3aa: CASSRLGLAETYEQYF
v_gene: TRBV29-1; j_gene: TRBJ1-4; CDR3aa: CSVGNRVGEKLFF
v_gene: TRBV28; j_gene: TRBJ2-3; CDR3aa: CASSLSKRKDTQYF
v_gene: TRBV7-8; j_gene: TRBJ2-5; CDR3aa: CASSAVRKVFLTKETQYF
v_gene: TRBV7-2; j_gene: TRBJ2-4; CDR3aa: CASSLRPLGYQYF
v_gene: TRBV7-2; j_gene: TRBJ2-1; CDR3aa: CASSSMRDNEQFF
v_gene: TRBV7-9; j_gene: TRBJ1-1; CDR3aa: CASSLARAANTEAFF
v_gene: TRBV6-6; j_gene: TRBJ1-1; CDR3aa: CASSKQGPEAFF
v_gene: TRBV7-2; j_gene: TRBJ1-2; CDR3aa: CASSLPSRPGHYGYTF
v_gene: TRBV5-6; j_gene: TRBJ2-5; CDR3aa: CASSPGFQETQYF